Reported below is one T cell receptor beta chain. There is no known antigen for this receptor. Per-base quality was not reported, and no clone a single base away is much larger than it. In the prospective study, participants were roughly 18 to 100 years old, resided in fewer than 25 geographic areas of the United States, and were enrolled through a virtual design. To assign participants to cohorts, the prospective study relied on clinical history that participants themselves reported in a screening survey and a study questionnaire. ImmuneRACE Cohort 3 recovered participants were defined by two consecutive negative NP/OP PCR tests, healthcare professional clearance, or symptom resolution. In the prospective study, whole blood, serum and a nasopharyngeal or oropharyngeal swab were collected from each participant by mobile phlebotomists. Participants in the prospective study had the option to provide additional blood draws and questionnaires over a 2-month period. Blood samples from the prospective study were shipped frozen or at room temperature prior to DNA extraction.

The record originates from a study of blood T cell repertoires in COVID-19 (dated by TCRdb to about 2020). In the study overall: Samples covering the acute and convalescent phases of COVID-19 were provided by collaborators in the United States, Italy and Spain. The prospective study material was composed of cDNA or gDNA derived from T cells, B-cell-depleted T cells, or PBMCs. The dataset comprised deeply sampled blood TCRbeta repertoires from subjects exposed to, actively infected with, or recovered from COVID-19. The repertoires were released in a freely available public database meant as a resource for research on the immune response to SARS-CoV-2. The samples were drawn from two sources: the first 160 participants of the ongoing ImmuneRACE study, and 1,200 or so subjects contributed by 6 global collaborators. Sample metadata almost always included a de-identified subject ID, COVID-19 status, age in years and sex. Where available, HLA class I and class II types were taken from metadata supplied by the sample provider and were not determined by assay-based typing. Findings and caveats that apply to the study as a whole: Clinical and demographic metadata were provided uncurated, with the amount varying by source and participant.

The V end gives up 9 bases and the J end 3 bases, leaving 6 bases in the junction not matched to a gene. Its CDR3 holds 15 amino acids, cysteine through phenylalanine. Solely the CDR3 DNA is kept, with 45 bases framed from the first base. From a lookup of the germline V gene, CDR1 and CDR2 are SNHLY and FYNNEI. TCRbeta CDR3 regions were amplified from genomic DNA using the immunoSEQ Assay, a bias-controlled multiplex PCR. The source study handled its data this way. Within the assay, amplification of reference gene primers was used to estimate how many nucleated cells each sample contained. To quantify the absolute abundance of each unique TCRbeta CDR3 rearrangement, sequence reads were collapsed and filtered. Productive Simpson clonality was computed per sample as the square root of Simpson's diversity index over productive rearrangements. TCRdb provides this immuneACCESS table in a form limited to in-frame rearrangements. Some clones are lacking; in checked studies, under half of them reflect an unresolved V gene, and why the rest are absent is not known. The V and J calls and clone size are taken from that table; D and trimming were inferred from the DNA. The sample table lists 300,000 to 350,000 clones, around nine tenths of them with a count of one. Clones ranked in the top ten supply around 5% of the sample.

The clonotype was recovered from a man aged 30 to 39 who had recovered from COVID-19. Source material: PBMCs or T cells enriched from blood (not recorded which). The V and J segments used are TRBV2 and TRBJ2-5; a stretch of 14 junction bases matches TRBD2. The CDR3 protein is CARKTSGGAKETQYF. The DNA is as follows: TGTGCCAGAAAGACTAGCGGGGGGGCCAAAGAGACCCAGTACTTC.